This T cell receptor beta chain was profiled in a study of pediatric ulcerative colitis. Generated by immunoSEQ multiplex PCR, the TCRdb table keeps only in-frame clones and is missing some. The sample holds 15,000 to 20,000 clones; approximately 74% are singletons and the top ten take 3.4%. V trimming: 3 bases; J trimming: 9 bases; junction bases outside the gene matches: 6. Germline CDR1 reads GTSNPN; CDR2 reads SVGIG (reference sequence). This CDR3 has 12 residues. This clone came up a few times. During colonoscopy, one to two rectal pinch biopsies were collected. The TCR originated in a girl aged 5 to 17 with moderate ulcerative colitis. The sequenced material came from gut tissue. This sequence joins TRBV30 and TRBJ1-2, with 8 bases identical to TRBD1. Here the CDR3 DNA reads TGTGCCTGGAGCCCGGGACAGGCGAGCTACACCTTC. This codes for CAWSPGQASYTF.